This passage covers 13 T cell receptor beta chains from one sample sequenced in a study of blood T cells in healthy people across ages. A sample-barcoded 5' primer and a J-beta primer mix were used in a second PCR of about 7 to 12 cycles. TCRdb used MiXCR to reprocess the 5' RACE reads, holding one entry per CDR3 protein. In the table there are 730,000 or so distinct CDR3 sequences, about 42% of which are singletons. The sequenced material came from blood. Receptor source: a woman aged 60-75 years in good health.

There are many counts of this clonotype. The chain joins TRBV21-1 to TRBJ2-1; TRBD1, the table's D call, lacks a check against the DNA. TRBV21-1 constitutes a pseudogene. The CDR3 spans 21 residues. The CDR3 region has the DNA TGTGCCAGCAGCAAAGTCAAGGAGACAGGGGATCAGGTTCGGTCCTACAATGAGCAGTTCTTC. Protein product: CASSKVKETGDQVRSYNEQFF.

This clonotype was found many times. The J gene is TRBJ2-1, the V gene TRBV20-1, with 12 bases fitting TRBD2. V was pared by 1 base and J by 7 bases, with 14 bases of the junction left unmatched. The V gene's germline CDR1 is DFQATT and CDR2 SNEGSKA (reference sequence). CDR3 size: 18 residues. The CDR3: CSARGRLPLAGGGNEQFF. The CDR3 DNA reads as TGCAGTGCTAGAGGACGACTGCCTCTAGCGGGAGGGGGAAATGAGCAGTTCTTC.

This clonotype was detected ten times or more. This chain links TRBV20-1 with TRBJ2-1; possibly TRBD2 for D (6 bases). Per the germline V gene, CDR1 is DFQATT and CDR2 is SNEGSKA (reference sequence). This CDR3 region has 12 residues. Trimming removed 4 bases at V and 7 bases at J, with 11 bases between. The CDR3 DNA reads TGCAGTGCTAAAGGAGGGAGGAATGAGCAGTTCTTC. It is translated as CSAKGGRNEQFF.

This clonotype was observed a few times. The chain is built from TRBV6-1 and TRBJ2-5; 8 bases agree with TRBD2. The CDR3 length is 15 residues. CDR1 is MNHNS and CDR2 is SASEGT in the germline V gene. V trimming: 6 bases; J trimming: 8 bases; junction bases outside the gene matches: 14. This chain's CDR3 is CASSLGGDSTATQYF. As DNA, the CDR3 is TGTGCCAGCAGCCTCGGGGGGGACTCCACCGCAACCCAGTACTTC.

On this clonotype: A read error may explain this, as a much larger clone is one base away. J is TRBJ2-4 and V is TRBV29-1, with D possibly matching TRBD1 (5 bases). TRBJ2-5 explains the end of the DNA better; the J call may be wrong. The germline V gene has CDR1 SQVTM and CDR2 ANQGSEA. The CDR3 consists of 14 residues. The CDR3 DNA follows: TGCGGCGTTGTTCTGACAGATGCCCAAGAGACCCAGTACTTC. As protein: CGVVLTDAQETQYF.

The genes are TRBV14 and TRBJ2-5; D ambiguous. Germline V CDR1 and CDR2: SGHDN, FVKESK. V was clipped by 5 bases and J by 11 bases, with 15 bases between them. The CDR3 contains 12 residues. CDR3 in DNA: TGTGCCAGCAGCGCCCTAAAGAATGAGCAGTACTTC. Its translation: CASSALKNEQYF.

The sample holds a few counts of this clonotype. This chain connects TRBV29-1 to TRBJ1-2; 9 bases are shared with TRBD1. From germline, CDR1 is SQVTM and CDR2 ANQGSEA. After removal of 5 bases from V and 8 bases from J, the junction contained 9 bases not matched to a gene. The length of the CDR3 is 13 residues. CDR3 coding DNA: TGCAGCGTTAAGGACAGGGGAACTCCGGGCTACACCTTC. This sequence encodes CSVKDRGTPGYTF.

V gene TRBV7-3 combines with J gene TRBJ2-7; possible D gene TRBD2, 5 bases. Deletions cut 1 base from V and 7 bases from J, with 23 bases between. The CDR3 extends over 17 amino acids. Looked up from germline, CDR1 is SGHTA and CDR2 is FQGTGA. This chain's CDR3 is CASSLSGLGKLGNEQYF. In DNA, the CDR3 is TGTGCCAGCAGCTTAAGCGGGCTAGGGAAACTTGGCAATGAGCAGTACTTC.

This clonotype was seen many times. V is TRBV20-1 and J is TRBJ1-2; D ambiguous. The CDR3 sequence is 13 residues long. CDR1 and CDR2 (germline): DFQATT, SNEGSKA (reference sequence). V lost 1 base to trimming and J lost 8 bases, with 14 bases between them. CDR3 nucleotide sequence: TGCAGTGCTAGAGGGATCTCCCGGGAAGGCTACACCTTC. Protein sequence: CSARGISREGYTF.

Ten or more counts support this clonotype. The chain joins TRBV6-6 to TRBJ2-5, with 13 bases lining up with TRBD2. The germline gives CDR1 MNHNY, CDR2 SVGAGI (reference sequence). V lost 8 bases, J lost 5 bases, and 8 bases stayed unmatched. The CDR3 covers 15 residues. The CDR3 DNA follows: TGTGCCAGCTCGGGACTAGCGGGAATTATGGAGACCCAGTACTTC. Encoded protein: CASSGLAGIMETQYF.

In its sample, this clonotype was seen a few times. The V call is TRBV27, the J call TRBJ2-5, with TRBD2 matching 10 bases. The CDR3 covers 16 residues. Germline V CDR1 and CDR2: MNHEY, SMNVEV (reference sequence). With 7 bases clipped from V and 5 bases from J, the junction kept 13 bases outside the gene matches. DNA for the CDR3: TGTGCCAGCACCTGGGAATTACTAGCGGGGCCTGAGACCCAGTACTTC. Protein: CASTWELLAGPETQYF.

The CDR3 coding sequence is TGCAGCGTTCAACGGGGGGCGTCGAATACGCAGTATTTT. It codes for CSVQRGASNTQYF. The chain combines TRBV29-1 with TRBJ2-3; tentatively, D is TRBD2 (7 bases). The length of the CDR3 is 13 residues. CDR1 is SQVTM, CDR2 ANQGSEA, per germline. Trimming pared 5 bases from V and 7 bases from J, leaving 16 bases between.

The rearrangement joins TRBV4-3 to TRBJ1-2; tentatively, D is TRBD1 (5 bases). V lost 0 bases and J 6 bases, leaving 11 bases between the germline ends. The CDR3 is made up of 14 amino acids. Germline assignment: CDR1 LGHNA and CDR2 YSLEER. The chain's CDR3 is CASSQDSGFDGYTF. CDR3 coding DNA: TGCGCCAGCAGCCAAGATTCAGGGTTTGATGGCTACACCTTC.